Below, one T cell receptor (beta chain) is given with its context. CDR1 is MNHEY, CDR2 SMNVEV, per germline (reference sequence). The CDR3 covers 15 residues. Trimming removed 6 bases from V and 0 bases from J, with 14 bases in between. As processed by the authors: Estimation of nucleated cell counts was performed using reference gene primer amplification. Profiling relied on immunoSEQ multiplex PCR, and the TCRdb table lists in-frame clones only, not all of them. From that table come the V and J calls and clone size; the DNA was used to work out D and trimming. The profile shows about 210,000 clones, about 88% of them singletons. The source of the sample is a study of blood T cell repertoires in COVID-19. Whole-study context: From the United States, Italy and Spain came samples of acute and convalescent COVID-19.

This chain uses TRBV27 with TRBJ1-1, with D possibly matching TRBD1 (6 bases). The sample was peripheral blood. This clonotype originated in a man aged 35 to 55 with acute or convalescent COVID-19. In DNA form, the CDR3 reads TGTGCCAGCAGGAATAACAGGGAGATGAACACTGAAGCTTTCTTT. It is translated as CASRNNREMNTEAFF.